This T cell receptor beta chain was sequenced for a study of blood T cell repertoires in COVID-19 (dated by TCRdb to the early 2020s). As for the study more broadly: Samples from collaborators originated in the United States, Italy and Spain and spanned both the acute and convalescent phases of COVID-19. The material from the prospective study consisted of cDNA or gDNA derived from T cells, B-cell-depleted T cells, or PBMCs. Deeply sampled blood TCRbeta repertoires from subjects exposed to, actively infected with, or recovered from COVID-19 were included in the dataset. The repertoires were released in a freely available public database meant as a resource for research on the immune response to SARS-CoV-2. The samples were drawn from the first 160 participants of the ongoing ImmuneRACE study and from some 1,300 subjects provided by 6 global collaborators. Nearly every sample came with metadata listing a de-identified subject ID, COVID-19 status, age in years and sex. Where available, HLA class I and class II types were taken from metadata supplied by the sample provider and were not determined by assay-based typing. The paper as a whole reports these results and caveats: Clinical and demographic metadata were provided uncurated, with the amount varying by source and participant.

Participants in the prospective study were aged roughly 18 to 95 years, lived in 24 United States geographic areas, and enrolled through a virtual design. To assign participants to cohorts, the prospective study relied on clinical history that participants themselves reported in a screening survey and a study questionnaire. ImmuneRACE Cohort 3 recovered participants were defined by two consecutive negative NP/OP PCR tests, healthcare professional clearance, or symptom resolution. In the prospective study, whole blood, serum and a nasopharyngeal or oropharyngeal swab were collected from each participant by mobile phlebotomists. Additional blood draws and questionnaires over an approximately 2-month period could optionally be provided by prospective study participants. Before DNA extraction, prospective study blood samples were shipped either frozen or at room temperature. The immunoSEQ Assay, a bias-controlled multiplex PCR, was used to amplify TCRbeta CDR3 regions from genomic DNA. On the study's bioinformatics: Nucleated cell counts per sample were estimated from amplification of reference gene primers within the assay. To quantify the absolute abundance of each unique TCRbeta CDR3 rearrangement, sequence reads were collapsed and filtered. Productive Simpson clonality was computed per sample as the square root of Simpson's diversity index over productive rearrangements. Entries here come from immuneACCESS through TCRdb and include only in-frame sequences with V and J called. Some clones fail to appear in such tables; in the studies checked, an unresolved V gene covers under half of the shortfall, and the cause of the remainder is unknown. From that table come the V and J calls and clone size; the DNA was used to work out D and trimming. Present in this sample are about 280,000 clones, 85% of which were seen just once. About 2.5% of the sample rests with the top ten.

On this clone itself: There is no known antigen for this receptor. No clone much larger than this one lies a single base away; base qualities are absent.

From the cysteine through the phenylalanine, the CDR3 covers 15 amino acids. The read is trimmed to its CDR3 DNA, 45 bases read in frame from base 1. Based on the germline V gene, the CDR1 and CDR2 sequences are SGHDN and FVKESK. At the junction V is shortened by 0 bases and J by 6 bases; bases outside the gene matches: 7. The clonotype originates from a woman in her forties or fifties who had recovered from COVID-19. Sequencing was done on a sample of PBMCs or T cells enriched from blood (not recorded which). The V and J genes are TRBV14 and TRBJ2-7, with 8 middle bases fitting TRBD2. CDR3 region: CASSQDLFGLAEQYF. The nucleotide sequence reads TGTGCCAGCAGCCAAGATCTTTTCGGACTAGCCGAGCAGTACTTC.